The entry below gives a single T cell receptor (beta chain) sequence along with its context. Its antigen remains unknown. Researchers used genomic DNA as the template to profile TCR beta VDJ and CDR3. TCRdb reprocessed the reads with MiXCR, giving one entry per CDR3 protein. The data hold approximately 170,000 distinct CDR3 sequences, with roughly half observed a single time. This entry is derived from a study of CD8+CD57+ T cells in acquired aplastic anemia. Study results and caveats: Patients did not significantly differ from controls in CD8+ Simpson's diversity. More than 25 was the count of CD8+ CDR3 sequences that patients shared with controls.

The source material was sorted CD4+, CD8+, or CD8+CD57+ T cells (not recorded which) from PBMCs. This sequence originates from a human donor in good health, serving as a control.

CDR3 protein: CASSHDTTGNTEAFF. DNA of the CDR3: TGTGCCAGCAGTCACGATACGACAGGAAACACTGAAGCTTTCTTT. The chain has TRBV6-2 or TRBV6-3 and TRBJ1-1; maybe TRBD1 (6 bases). The CDR3 totals 15 residues. Looked up from germline, CDR1 is MNHEY and CDR2 is SVGEGT. Deletions cut 5 bases from V and 2 bases from J, with 15 bases between.